The 10 T cell receptor beta chains given below trace back to one sample, sequenced in a study of CD8+ T cells in alopecia areata. The treatment: oral pan-JAK inhibitor, 5-10 mg twice daily. In each case, RNA was isolated and then reverse transcribed into cDNA as the sequencing template. TCRdb's table, derived via immunoSEQ multiplex PCR, lists solely in-frame clones and lacks some. The table records under 350,000 clones, roughly 60% of them present only once. Here the sequenced sample was CD4+ T cells sorted from blood, taken at week 24, from a patient treated with tofacitinib. Receptor source: a human donor with alopecia areata.

This clone was seen only a few times. The V call is TRBV7-8, the J call TRBJ1-3; D perhaps matches TRBD1 (6 bases). Germline CDR1 reads SGHVS; CDR2 reads FQNEAQ. Trimming removed 4 bases at V and 2 bases at J, with 9 bases between. This CDR3 comprises 14 residues. DNA for the CDR3: TGTGCCAGCAGCTGGAAGGGGGCTGGAAACACCATATATTTT. Its translation: CASSWKGAGNTIYF.

The V and J genes are TRBV7-2 and TRBJ2-2, with a tentative D call TRBD1 (6 bases). The V gene lost 2 bases and the J gene lost 4 bases, with 11 bases spanning the gap. The germline V gene has CDR1 SGHTA and CDR2 FQGNSA. This CDR3 is 15 amino acids long. CDR3 protein: CASSLTGTLTGELFF. Here the CDR3 DNA reads TGTGCCAGCAGCTTAACAGGGACCCTCACCGGGGAGCTGTTTTTT.

This chain joins TRBV4-1 and TRBJ1-1; D is uncertain. V lost 5 bases and J 7 bases, leaving 14 bases between the germline ends. Germline values: CDR1 MGHRA, CDR2 YSYEKL. This CDR3 contains 13 residues. CDR3 in DNA: TGCGCCAGCAGCTCGCAATTCCCGGGTGAAGCTTTCTTT. It specifies CASSSQFPGEAFF.

The chain joins TRBV30 to TRBJ1-1, with D hard to call. Germline CDR1 GTSNPN, CDR2 SVGIG (reference sequence). V lost 3 bases, J lost 4 bases, and 18 bases lay in between. CDR3 length: 15 amino acids. The CDR3 loop reads CAWRAGSLPGTEAFF. CDR3 nucleotide sequence: TGTGCCTGGAGGGCCGGAAGCTTGCCGGGCACTGAAGCTTTCTTT.

With respect to this clone: Other DNA sequences in the sample encode the same CDR3. The chain has TRBV7-3 and TRBJ1-1; a weak D match, TRBD1 (5 bases). Trimming took off 2 bases at V and 2 bases at J, with 6 bases between the two ends. The V gene's germline CDR1 is SGHTA and CDR2 FQGTGA. There are 13 residues in the CDR3. The chain's CDR3 is CASSLQGNTEAFF. CDR3 DNA sequence: TGTGCCAGCAGCTTACAGGGAAACACTGAAGCTTTCTTT. The variable domain in full, with the rest retrieved from reference TRBV7-3 and TRBJ1-1, is GAGVSQTPSNKVTEKGKYVELRCDPISGHTALYWYRQSLGQGPEFLIYFQGTGAADDSGLPNDRFFAVRPEGSVSTLKIQRTERGDSAVYLCASSLQGNTEAFFGQGTRLTVV.

The J gene is TRBJ1-2, the V gene TRBV10-3; maybe TRBD1 (5 bases). The V end lost 8 bases, the J end lost 6 bases, and 16 bases lay between the germline ends. This CDR3 is 13 amino acids long. CDR1 and CDR2 from the germline V gene are ENHRY and SYGVKD. The CDR3 region has the DNA TGTGCCATCGAGCCCAGGAGGGGTGATGGCTACACCTTC. Protein: CAIEPRRGDGYTF.

Comment on this clone: This same CDR3 is encoded by further DNA sequences in the sample. The chain links TRBV9 to TRBJ2-1; 8 bases match TRBD2. Trimming took 2 bases from V and 4 from J; bases not matched to a gene: 5. Germline-derived CDR1 and CDR2 are SGDLS and YYNGEE. This CDR3 contains 15 residues. The CDR3 is CASSVGSGGYNEQFF. CDR3 nucleotides: TGTGCCAGCAGCGTTGGAAGCGGGGGATACAATGAGCAGTTCTTC.

This clone was seen a few times. The V call is TRBV21-1, the J call TRBJ2-7; the DNA was not compared with TRBD1, the D call given in the table. TRBV21-1 is tagged as a pseudogene. The CDR3 runs 15 residues. The CDR3 DNA reads TGTGCCAGCAGATCCCAAACAGGGGATTCCTACGAGCAGTACTTC. It encodes CASRSQTGDSYEQYF.

This clone was recorded only once. The chain uses TRBV30 and TRBJ1-1, with a tentative D call TRBD1 (6 bases). The germline gives CDR1 GTSNPN, CDR2 SVGIG (reference sequence). The CDR3 sequence is 12 residues long. Trimming pared 2 bases from V and 8 bases from J, leaving 12 bases between. In DNA, the CDR3 is TGTGCCTGGAGTCTTAGGGGGACAGAAGCTTTCTTT. This encodes CAWSLRGTEAFF.

J is TRBJ2-5 and V is TRBV7-8; unclear D gene. The CDR3 is made up of 16 amino acids. CDR1 is SGHVS, CDR2 FQNEAQ, per germline. V lost 7 bases and J lost 1, with 19 bases in between. CDR3 DNA: TGTGCCAGCATCGGTTCTCAAGGGCCTATCCAAGAGACCCAGTACTTC. Translated: CASIGSQGPIQETQYF.